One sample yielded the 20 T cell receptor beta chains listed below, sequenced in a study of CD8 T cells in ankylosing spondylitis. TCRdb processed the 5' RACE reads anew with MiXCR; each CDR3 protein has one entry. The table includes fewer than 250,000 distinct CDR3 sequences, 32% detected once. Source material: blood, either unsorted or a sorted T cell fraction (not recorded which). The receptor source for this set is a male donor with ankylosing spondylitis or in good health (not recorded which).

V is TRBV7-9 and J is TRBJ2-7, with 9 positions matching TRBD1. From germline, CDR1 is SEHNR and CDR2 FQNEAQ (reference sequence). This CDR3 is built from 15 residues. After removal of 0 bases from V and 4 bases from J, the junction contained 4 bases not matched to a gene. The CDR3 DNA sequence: TGTGCCAGCAGCTTAGCGGGACAGGGCTTTTACGAGCAGTACTTC. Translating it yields CASSLAGQGFYEQYF.

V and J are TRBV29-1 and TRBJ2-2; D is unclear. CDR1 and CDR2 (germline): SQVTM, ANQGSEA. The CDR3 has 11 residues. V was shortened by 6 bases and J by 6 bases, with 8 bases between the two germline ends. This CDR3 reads CSVSWAGELFF. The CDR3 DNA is TGCAGCGTGTCTTGGGCCGGGGAGCTGTTTTTT.

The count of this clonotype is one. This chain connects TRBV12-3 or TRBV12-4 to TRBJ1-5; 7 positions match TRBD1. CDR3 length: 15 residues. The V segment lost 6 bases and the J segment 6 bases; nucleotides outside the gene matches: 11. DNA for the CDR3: TGTGCCAGCAGCCCCAGACAGGGTCCTACTCAGCCCCAGCATTTT. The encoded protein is CASSPRQGPTQPQHF.

CDR3 sequence reads: CASKRGSDETQYF. CDR3 nucleotides: TGTGCCAGCAAGAGAGGTAGCGATGAGACCCAGTACTTC. The V call is TRBV12-3 or TRBV12-4, the J call TRBJ2-5; D may be TRBD2 (5 bases). The CDR3 loop spans 13 amino acids. Trimming shortened V by 7 bases and J by 5 bases, and 14 bases separated the two germline ends.

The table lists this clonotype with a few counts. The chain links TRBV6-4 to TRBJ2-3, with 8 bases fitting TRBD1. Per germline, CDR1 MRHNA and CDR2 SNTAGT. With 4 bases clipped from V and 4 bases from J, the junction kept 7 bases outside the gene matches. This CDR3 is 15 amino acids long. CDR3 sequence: CASSGGQGGADTQYF. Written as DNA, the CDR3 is TGTGCCAGCAGTGGAGGACAGGGTGGCGCAGATACGCAGTATTTT.

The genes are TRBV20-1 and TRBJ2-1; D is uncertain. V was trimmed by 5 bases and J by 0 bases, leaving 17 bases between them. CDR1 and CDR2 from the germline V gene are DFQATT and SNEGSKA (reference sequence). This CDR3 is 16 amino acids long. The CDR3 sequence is CSAGFRRVSSYNEQFF. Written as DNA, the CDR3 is TGCAGTGCTGGGTTTCGAAGGGTAAGCTCCTACAATGAGCAGTTCTTC.

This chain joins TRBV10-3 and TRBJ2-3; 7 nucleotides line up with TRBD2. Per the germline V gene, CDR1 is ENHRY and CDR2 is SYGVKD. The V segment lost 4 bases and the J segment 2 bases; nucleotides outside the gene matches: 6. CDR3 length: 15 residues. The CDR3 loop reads CAISGLADSTDTQYF. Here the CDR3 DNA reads TGTGCCATCAGTGGGCTAGCGGACTCCACAGATACGCAGTATTTT.

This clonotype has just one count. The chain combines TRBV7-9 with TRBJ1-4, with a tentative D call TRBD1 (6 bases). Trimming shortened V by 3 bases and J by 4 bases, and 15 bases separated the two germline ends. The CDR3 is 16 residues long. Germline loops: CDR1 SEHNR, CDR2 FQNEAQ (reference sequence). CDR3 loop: CASSLIQEDSNEKLFF. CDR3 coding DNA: TGTGCCAGCAGCTTGATTCAGGAGGACAGTAATGAAAAACTGTTTTTT.

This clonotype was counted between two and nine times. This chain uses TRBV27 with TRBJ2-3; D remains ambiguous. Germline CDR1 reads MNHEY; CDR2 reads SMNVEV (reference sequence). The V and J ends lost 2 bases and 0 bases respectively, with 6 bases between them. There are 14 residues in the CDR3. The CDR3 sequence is CASSLSQSTDTQYF. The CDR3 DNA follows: TGTGCCAGCAGTTTAAGTCAGAGCACAGATACGCAGTATTTT.

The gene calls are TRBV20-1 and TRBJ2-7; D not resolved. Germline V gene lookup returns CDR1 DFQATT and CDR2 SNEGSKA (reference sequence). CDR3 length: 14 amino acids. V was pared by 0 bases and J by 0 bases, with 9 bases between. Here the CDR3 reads CSARDPNPSYEQYF. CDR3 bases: TGCAGTGCTAGAGACCCCAATCCCTCCTACGAGCAGTACTTC.

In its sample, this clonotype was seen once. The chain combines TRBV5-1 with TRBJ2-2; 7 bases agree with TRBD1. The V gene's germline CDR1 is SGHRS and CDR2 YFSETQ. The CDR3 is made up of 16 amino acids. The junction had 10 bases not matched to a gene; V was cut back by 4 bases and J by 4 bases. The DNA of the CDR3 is TGCGCCAGCAGCAAAATCCGACAGGGAAGCACCGGGGAGCTGTTTTTT. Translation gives CASSKIRQGSTGELFF.

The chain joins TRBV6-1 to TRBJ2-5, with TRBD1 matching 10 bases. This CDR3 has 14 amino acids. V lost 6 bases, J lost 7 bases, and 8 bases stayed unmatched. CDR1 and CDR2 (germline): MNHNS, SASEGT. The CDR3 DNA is TGTGCCAGCAGACCCGGGACAGGGGTTACGACCCAGTACTTC. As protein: CASRPGTGVTTQYF.

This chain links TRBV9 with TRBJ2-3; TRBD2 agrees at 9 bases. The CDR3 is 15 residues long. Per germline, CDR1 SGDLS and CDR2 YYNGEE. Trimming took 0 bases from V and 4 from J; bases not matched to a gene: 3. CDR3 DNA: TGTGCCAGCAGCGTAGGGACTAGCGACCCAGATACGCAGTATTTT. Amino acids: CASSVGTSDPDTQYF.

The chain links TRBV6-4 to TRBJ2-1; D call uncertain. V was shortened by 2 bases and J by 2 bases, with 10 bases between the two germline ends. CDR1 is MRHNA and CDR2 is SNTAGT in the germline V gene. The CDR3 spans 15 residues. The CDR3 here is CASSDGQSPYNEQFF. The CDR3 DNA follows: TGTGCCAGCAGTGACGGGCAGAGCCCCTACAATGAGCAGTTCTTC.

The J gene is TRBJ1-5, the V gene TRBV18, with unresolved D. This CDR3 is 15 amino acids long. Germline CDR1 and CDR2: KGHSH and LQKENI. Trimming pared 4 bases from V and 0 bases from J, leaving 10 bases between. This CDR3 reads CASSHGENSNQPQHF. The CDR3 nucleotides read TGTGCCAGCTCACACGGGGAGAATAGCAATCAGCCCCAGCATTTT.

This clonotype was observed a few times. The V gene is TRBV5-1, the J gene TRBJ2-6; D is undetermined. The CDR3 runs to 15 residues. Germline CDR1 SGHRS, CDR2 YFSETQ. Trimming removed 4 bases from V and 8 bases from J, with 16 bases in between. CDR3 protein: CASSLELGRPNVLTF. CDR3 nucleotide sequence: TGCGCCAGCAGCCTAGAGTTGGGCCGCCCCAACGTCCTGACTTTC.

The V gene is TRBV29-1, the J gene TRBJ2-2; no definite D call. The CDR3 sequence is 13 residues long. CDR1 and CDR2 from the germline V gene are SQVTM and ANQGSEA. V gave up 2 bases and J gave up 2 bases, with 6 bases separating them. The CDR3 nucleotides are TGCAGCGTTGAATACAAAAACACCGGGGAGCTGTTTTTT. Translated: CSVEYKNTGELFF.

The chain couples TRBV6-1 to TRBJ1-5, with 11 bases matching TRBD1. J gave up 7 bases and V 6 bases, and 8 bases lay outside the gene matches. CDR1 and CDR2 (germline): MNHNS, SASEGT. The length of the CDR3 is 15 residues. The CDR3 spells CASRPGQGASQPQHF. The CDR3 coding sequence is TGTGCCAGCAGACCCGGACAGGGGGCATCCCAGCCCCAGCATTTT.

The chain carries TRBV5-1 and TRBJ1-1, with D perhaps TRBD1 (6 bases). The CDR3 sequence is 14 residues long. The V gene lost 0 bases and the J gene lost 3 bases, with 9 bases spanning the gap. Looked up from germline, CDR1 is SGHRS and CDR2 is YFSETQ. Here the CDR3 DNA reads TGCGCCAGCAGCTTGGGGGGGCCATACACTGAAGCTTTCTTT. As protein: CASSLGGPYTEAFF.

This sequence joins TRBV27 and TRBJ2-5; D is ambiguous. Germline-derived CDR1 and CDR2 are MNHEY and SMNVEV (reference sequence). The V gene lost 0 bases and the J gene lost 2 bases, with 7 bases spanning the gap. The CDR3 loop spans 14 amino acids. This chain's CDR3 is CASSLSTSQETQYF. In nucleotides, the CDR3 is TGTGCCAGCAGTTTATCGACCAGTCAAGAGACCCAGTACTTC.